This TCR beta chain is from a study of human versus mouse CDR3 diversity and MHC coevolution. CDR1 is SEHNR, CDR2 FQNEAQ, per germline (reference sequence). V lost 5 bases and J lost 4; bases outside the gene matches: 10. This CDR3 comprises 15 residues. Method: immunoSEQ multiplex PCR; TCRdb's copy keeps in-frame clones and lacks some. The repertoire holds about 77,000 clones, with around 90% as singletons. Source material: naive CD4+ T cells from blood. Indicated subset: CD45RO-negative CD62L-positive naive CD4 T cells. The sequence came from a person aged 30 to 70 in good health. The rearrangement links TRBV7-9 to TRBJ2-7; 8 positions match TRBD2. The CDR3 spells CASSDSGTSPYEQYF. The CDR3 DNA reads TGTGCCAGCAGCGATTCCGGGACTAGTCCTTACGAGCAGTACTTC.